The 14 T cell receptor beta chains reported below all come from one sample, sequenced in a study of T cells expressing NK-cell markers. TCRdb processed the 5' RACE reads again and assigns one entry to each CDR3 protein, with no DNA. The sample holds some 300,000 distinct CDR3 sequences. The sequenced material came from blood T cells: a sorted CD56 or NKG2C T cell subset, CD4+ or CD8+ T cells, or bulk PBMC T cells (not recorded which). These receptors were obtained from a man aged 18 to 29 in good health.

The chain is built from TRBV14 and TRBJ2-1. CDR3 size: 13 residues. Germline V gene data show CDR1 as SGHDN and CDR2 as FVKESK. The CDR3 here is CASSQGTSNEQFF.

The chain has TRBV12-3 or TRBV12-4 and TRBJ2-7; the D call from TCRdb, TRBD2, cannot be confirmed without DNA. This CDR3 is built from 13 residues. The CDR3 here is CASGTARPTGQYF.

The chain uses TRBV10-3 and TRBJ2-2; no DNA is available, so the TRBD2 call from TCRdb remains unchecked. The CDR3 spans 14 residues. Germline V gene lookup returns CDR1 ENHRY and CDR2 SYGVKD. CDR3: CAIRAASDTGELFF.

This chain connects TRBV12-3 or TRBV12-4 to TRBJ1-2. This CDR3 has 12 amino acids. CDR3 loop: CASRGIDGGYTF.

The genes are TRBV12-3 or TRBV12-4 and TRBJ2-1; absent DNA, TCRdb's TRBD2 call cannot be checked. The CDR3 has 13 amino acids. CDR3 amino acids: CASTSGINNEQFF.

V usage is TRBV3-1 and J usage is TRBJ2-3; TCRdb's D call, TRBD1, is unchecked because there is no DNA. From germline, CDR1 is LGHDT and CDR2 YNNKEL (reference sequence). The CDR3 length is 14 residues. The CDR3 protein is CASRAGQHTDTQYF.

CDR3: CASSRKGSDTQYF. This chain links TRBV7-2 with TRBJ2-3. This CDR3 contains 13 residues. Per germline, CDR1 SGHTA and CDR2 FQGNSA.

The gene calls are TRBV5-4 and TRBJ2-5; the TRBD2 assignment by TCRdb is unverifiable without DNA. Germline V CDR1 and CDR2: SGHNT, YYREEE (reference sequence). This CDR3 is built from 15 residues. The CDR3 here is CASSFGLADQETQYF. The full variable domain, with the rest looked up from reference TRBV5-4 and TRBJ2-5, is ETGVTQSPTHLIKTRGQQVTLRCSSQSGHNTVSWYQQALGQGPQFIFQYYREEENGRGNFPPRFSGLQFPNYSSELNVNALELDDSALYLCASSFGLADQETQYFGPGTRLLVL.

The chain carries TRBV6-4 and TRBJ2-2; with no DNA, the TCRdb D assignment of TRBD2 cannot be verified. The CDR3 runs to 15 residues. Germline V gene lookup returns CDR1 MRHNA and CDR2 SNTAGT. The CDR3 reads CASSADWRNTGELFF.

This rearrangement joins TRBV7-2 to TRBJ1-2; TCRdb's assignment of TRBD1 cannot be checked, as there is no DNA. CDR1 SGHTA and CDR2 FQGNSA come from the germline V gene. The CDR3 is 14 amino acids. The CDR3 reads CASRPTGTYYGYTF.

The chain combines TRBV7-2 with TRBJ2-7; TCRdb reports TRBD1, a call that lacks DNA to check it against. The CDR3 covers 14 residues. The V gene's germline CDR1 is SGHTA and CDR2 FQGNSA. This chain's CDR3 is CASSRGDAIYEQYF.

The V call is TRBV11-3, the J call TRBJ2-3; TCRdb's D gene call, TRBD2, goes unchecked for lack of DNA. CDR1 and CDR2 (germline): SGHNT, YENEEA. The CDR3 extends over 16 amino acids. The CDR3 reads CASSSISGRATDTQYF. Based on the CDR3 plus reference TRBV11-3 and TRBJ2-3, the full variable domain is EAGVVQSPRYKIIEKKQPVAFWCNPISGHNTLYWYLQNLGQGPELLIRYENEEAVDDSQLPKDRFSAERLKGVDSTLKIQPAELGDSAVYLCASSSISGRATDTQYFGPGTRLTVL.

The chain recombines TRBV29-1 with TRBJ1-2. The CDR3 totals 14 residues. Germline values: CDR1 SQVTM, CDR2 ANQGSEA. CDR3 amino acids: CSGSGIDGRSGYTF.

The V gene is TRBV6-1, the J gene TRBJ1-2; TCRdb gives TRBD1 as the D gene, but with no DNA this cannot be confirmed. The CDR3 is 13 amino acids. Looked up from germline, CDR1 is MNHNS and CDR2 is SASEGT. The CDR3 spells CASGTGTNYGYTF.